This TCR beta chain was found in a study of T cell responses to AZD1222 COVID-19 vaccine. CDR1 and CDR2 (germline): SGHRS, YFSETQ. With V trimmed by 3 bases and J by 4 bases, 9 bases remained unmatched. CDR3 size: 16 residues. Profiling relied on immunoSEQ multiplex PCR, and the TCRdb table lists in-frame clones only, not all of them. The table records approximately 76,000 clones, just over 90% of them present only once. The sequencing here drew on peripheral blood, taken on day 0 of MenACWY control vaccination. The rearrangement uses TRBV5-1 and TRBJ2-3, with 9 bases matching TRBD2. The TCR sequence derives from an adult in good health. The CDR3 sequence: CASSSLAGGIADTQYF. In DNA form, the CDR3 reads TGCGCCAGCAGCTCGCTGGCGGGAGGGATTGCAGATACGCAGTATTTT.